This TCR beta chain comes out of a study of blood T cell repertoires in COVID-19. Study information: Some COVID-19 samples were acute and others convalescent; all came from the United States, Italy and Spain. Sample material is recorded as cDNA or gDNA derived from T cells, B-cell-depleted T cells, or PBMCs.

In the original analysis: It was from reference gene primer amplification that nucleated cell counts were estimated. Clones were read by immunoSEQ multiplex PCR, and TCRdb kept only the in-frame ones, dropping some. V and J calls plus clone size are reproduced from that table; the DNA served to infer D and trimming. The table has about 200,000 clones, around 84% seen once. This CDR3 is 14 amino acids long. Germline-derived CDR1 and CDR2 are LNHDA and SQIVND (reference sequence). Between the trimmed V and J ends, which lost 0 bases and 4 bases, there was a span of 9 bases. The chain uses TRBV19 and TRBJ2-5; no firm D call. Sequencing was carried out using peripheral blood. This clonotype was obtained from a man older than 75 with acute or convalescent COVID-19. Here the CDR3 DNA reads TGTGCCAGTAGTATAGACGGTGGTGGAGAGACCCAGTACTTC. Translating gives CASSIDGGGETQYF.